A single sample gave rise to the 18 T cell receptor beta chains below, sequenced in a study of blood T cell repertoires in COVID-19. The data were produced by immunoSEQ multiplex PCR, yet TCRdb's version contains in-frame clones alone and is incomplete. The repertoire has 140,000 to 150,000 clones, about nine tenths of them found once; the top ten carry about 11%. The sequencing input was PBMCs or T cells enriched from blood (not recorded which). The receptors stem from a man in his 60s who had recovered from COVID-19.

The DNA for the CDR3 is TGTGCCAGCAGTTGGGGACTAGCGGACACAGATACGCAGTATTTT. It is translated as CASSWGLADTDTQYF. The chain links TRBV6-2 or TRBV6-3 to TRBJ2-3; 11 bases are shared with TRBD2. The germline gives CDR1 MNHEY, CDR2 SVGEGT. The V and J ends lost 4 bases and 2 bases, in that order; junction bases with no gene match: 2. This CDR3 is 15 amino acids long.

The chain combines TRBV7-2 with TRBJ2-7; 9 nucleotides agree with TRBD1. The V gene's germline CDR1 is SGHTA and CDR2 FQGNSA. This CDR3 is built from 13 residues. After removal of 8 bases from V and 0 bases from J, the junction contained 2 bases not matched to a gene. DNA for the CDR3: TGTGCCAGCGGACAGGGGAGCTCCTACGAGCAGTACTTC. The encoded protein is CASGQGSSYEQYF.

The J gene is TRBJ2-2, the V gene TRBV11-2, with 14 bases identical to TRBD2. There are 19 residues in the CDR3. Germline V lookup: CDR1 SGHAT, CDR2 FQNNGV. V lost 1 base, J lost 5 bases, and 9 bases stayed unmatched. The CDR3 region is CASSLVPGLAGVMTGELFF. The CDR3 region has the DNA TGTGCCAGCAGCTTAGTTCCGGGACTAGCGGGAGTAATGACCGGGGAGCTGTTTTTT.

The chain is built from TRBV10-2 and TRBJ2-1, with D possibly TRBD2 on 5 matching bases. Germline values: CDR1 WSHSY, CDR2 SAAADI. The ends were cut back, 0 bases at V and 3 bases at J, with 18 bases in the middle. This CDR3 is 18 amino acids long. The CDR3 DNA sequence: TGCGCCAGCAGTGAGTCTACTTTGGGAGACCGACGCTACAATGAGCAGTTCTTC. Translated: CASSESTLGDRRYNEQFF.

This clone showed up just once. The chain uses TRBV2 and TRBJ1-1; D perhaps matches TRBD1 (5 bases). Deletions cut 4 bases from V and 12 bases from J, with 12 bases between. This CDR3 has 11 residues. Germline assignment: CDR1 SNHLY and CDR2 FYNNEI. This CDR3 reads CASSGGAGTFF. As DNA, the CDR3 is TGTGCCAGCAGTGGTGGAGCAGGGACTTTCTTT. Full variable domain (outside the CDR3, taken from reference TRBV2 and TRBJ1-1): EPEVTQTPSHQVTQMGQEVILRCVPISNHLYFYWYRQILGQKVEFLVSFYNNEISEKSEIFDDQFSVERPDGSNFTLKIRSTKLEDSAMYFCASSGGAGTFFGQGTRLTVV.

The CDR3 nucleotides are TGTGCCAGCAGTTTATGGGGGGCGGATCAGCCCCAGCATTTT. This encodes CASSLWGADQPQHF. This rearrangement joins TRBV28 to TRBJ1-5; TRBD1 might be the D (6 bases). Looked up from germline, CDR1 is MDHEN and CDR2 is SYDVKM. Trimming left V 0 bases short and J 5 bases short, with 8 bases between. CDR3 length: 14 amino acids.

This rearrangement joins TRBV27 to TRBJ1-6, with TRBD1 matching over 8 bases. CDR1 is MNHEY, CDR2 SMNVEV, per germline (reference sequence). The CDR3 length is 16 residues. The J segment lost 10 bases and the V segment lost 6 bases, leaving 14 bases of the junction unmatched. CDR3 nucleotide sequence: TGTGCCAGCAGGCCATATGGAGGACAGGGTCGGTCACCCCTCCACTTT. It codes for CASRPYGGQGRSPLHF.

The chain uses TRBV6-1 and TRBJ2-7, with no clear D. The V gene's germline CDR1 is MNHNS and CDR2 SASEGT. Between the trimmed V and J ends, which lost 1 base and 3 bases, there was a span of 10 bases. There are 14 residues in the CDR3. The CDR3 DNA is TGTGCCAGCAGTGAAGGTACAGACCTCTACGAGCAGTACTTC. This gives the protein CASSEGTDLYEQYF.

This clone was found a few times. The V call is TRBV28, the J call TRBJ1-2; maybe TRBD1 (6 bases). Germline-derived CDR1 and CDR2 are MDHEN and SYDVKM. V dropped 4 bases and J dropped 5 bases, with 14 bases sitting between them. This CDR3 comprises 14 residues. The CDR3 protein is CASSYNRAGYGYTF. DNA of the CDR3: TGTGCCAGCAGTTACAACAGGGCAGGGTATGGCTACACCTTC.

This chain connects TRBV11-2 to TRBJ2-2; 8 positions agree with TRBD2. CDR3 size: 15 residues. The germline CDR1 and CDR2 sequences are SGHAT and FQNNGV. Trimming removed 2 bases from V and 4 bases from J; junction bases left unmatched: 3. The CDR3 coding sequence is TGTGCCAGCAGCTTATACGGGGGGGCCACCGGGGAGCTGTTTTTT. Translated: CASSLYGGATGELFF.

The chain joins TRBV7-2 to TRBJ2-7; D possibly corresponds to TRBD2 (6 bases). V lost 5 bases and J lost 9, with 17 bases in between. The CDR3 contains 13 residues. Germline CDR1 is SGHTA and CDR2 is FQGNSA. CDR3 DNA sequence: TGTGCCAGCAGCCCACACCAGCGGGTCGGGCAGTACTTC. Residues: CASSPHQRVGQYF.

To note about this clone: This specimen includes other DNA sequences encoding the same CDR3. The rearrangement uses TRBV9 and TRBJ1-3; D is uncertain. The CDR3 spans 14 residues. V dropped 2 bases and J dropped 0 bases, with 6 bases sitting between them. The germline CDR1 and CDR2 sequences are SGDLS and YYNGEE. CDR3 DNA sequence: TGTGCCAGCAGCGTTCAGGACTCTGGAAACACCATATATTTT. This translates into CASSVQDSGNTIYF. Looking up the rest from reference TRBV9 and TRBJ1-3 gives the full variable domain: DSGVTQTPKHLITATGQRVTLRCSPRSGDLSVYWYQQSLDQGLQFLIQYYNGEERAKGNILERFSAQQFPDLHSELNLSSLELGDSALYFCASSVQDSGNTIYFGEGSWLTVV.

This clone appeared a single time. The chain combines TRBV5-1 with TRBJ2-2, with 11 bases identical to TRBD2. V shed 8 bases and J 2 bases; nucleotides not matched to a gene: 2. The CDR3 extends over 14 amino acids. The germline V gene encodes CDR1 SGHRS and CDR2 YFSETQ. CDR3 DNA sequence: TGCGCCAGTGGGACTAGCGGTAACACCGGGGAGCTGTTTTTT. Translating it yields CASGTSGNTGELFF.

The chain links TRBV28 to TRBJ1-5; D might be TRBD1 (6 bases). V lost 9 bases to trimming and J lost 3 bases, with 12 bases between them. This CDR3 is built from 13 residues. From germline, CDR1 is MDHEN and CDR2 SYDVKM. DNA for the CDR3: TGTGCCAGTAACCGGGACACCAATCAGCCCCAGCATTTT. It codes for CASNRDTNQPQHF.

V and J are TRBV7-8 and TRBJ2-5; D might be TRBD2 (5 bases). The CDR3 totals 15 residues. The V gene's germline CDR1 is SGHVS and CDR2 FQNEAQ. V gave up 0 bases and J gave up 1 base, with 9 bases separating them. For the CDR3, the DNA is TGTGCCAGCAGCTTAGCTAGCGTAATCCAAGAGACCCAGTACTTC. This codes for CASSLASVIQETQYF.

J is TRBJ1-2 and V is TRBV30, with D perhaps matching TRBD1 (6 bases). Trimming cost V 0 bases and J 5 bases, with 13 bases left between them. This CDR3 region has 14 residues. Germline V gives CDR1 GTSNPN, CDR2 SVGIG (reference sequence). The CDR3 coding sequence is TGTGCCTGGAGTGTTTCGGGGGGCTCTTATGGCTACACCTTC. It codes for CAWSVSGGSYGYTF. The full variable domain, rest sourced from reference TRBV30 and TRBJ1-2, is SQTIHQWPATLVQPVGSPLSLECTVEGTSNPNLYWYRQAAGRGLQLLFYSVGIGQISSEVPQNLSASRPQDRQFILSSKKLLLSDSGFYLCAWSVSGGSYGYTFGSGTRLTVV.

The chain uses TRBV18 and TRBJ2-5, with D possibly matching TRBD1 (5 bases). CDR1 and CDR2 (germline): KGHSH, LQKENI. The CDR3 is 16 amino acids. The V gene lost 2 bases and the J gene lost 2 bases, with 15 bases spanning the gap. CDR3 amino acids: CASSPSGQGVQETQYF. As DNA, the CDR3 is TGTGCCAGCTCACCATCCGGACAAGGAGTACAAGAGACCCAGTACTTC.

The genes are TRBV28 and TRBJ1-2, with 7 positions matching TRBD1. V trimming: 5 bases; J trimming: 6 bases; junction bases outside the gene matches: 6. CDR3 length equals 13 residues. CDR1 is MDHEN and CDR2 is SYDVKM in the germline V gene. Here the CDR3 DNA reads TGTGCCAGCAGTACCGGGACAGAGCATGGCTACACCTTC. Translating gives CASSTGTEHGYTF.